The 8 T cell receptor beta chains listed next were all sequenced from one sample in a study of blood T cell repertoires in COVID-19. The assay was immunoSEQ multiplex PCR, and TCRdb's table has in-frame clones only and misses some. The table lists hundreds of thousands of clones, approximately 80% of them singletons, with about 8% in the top ten. What was sequenced was peripheral blood. All receptors come from a woman aged 45-65 years with acute or convalescent COVID-19.

This clone was seen only once. The chain has TRBV19 and TRBJ1-5; D might be TRBD1 (6 bases). CDR1 LNHDA and CDR2 SQIVND come from the germline V gene (reference sequence). The CDR3 loop spans 15 amino acids. V shed 3 bases and J shed 9 bases, with 18 bases lying between them. The CDR3, as DNA: TGTGCCAGTAGTATGGGGCGACAGGTCATGGCGCCCCAGCATTTT. Its translation: CASSMGRQVMAPQHF.

The chain joins TRBV5-1 to TRBJ1-1; 7 positions match TRBD1. V lost 3 bases and J lost 1; bases outside the gene matches: 3. CDR1 SGHRS and CDR2 YFSETQ come from the germline V gene. This CDR3 is built from 14 residues. The CDR3 loop reads CASSSGQANTEAFF. DNA for the CDR3: TGCGCCAGCAGCTCCGGACAGGCGAACACTGAAGCTTTCTTT.

V usage is TRBV28 and J usage is TRBJ2-3; 9 bases are shared with TRBD1. The CDR3 consists of 14 residues. V was pared by 7 bases and J by 10 bases, with 12 bases of the junction left unmatched. Germline V gene lookup returns CDR1 MDHEN and CDR2 SYDVKM. The CDR3 sequence is CASKGDRASDPQYF. The CDR3 DNA reads as TGTGCCAGCAAAGGGGACAGGGCTTCGGATCCGCAGTATTTT.

This chain links TRBV5-6 with TRBJ2-5; TRBD1 matches 11 bases. Unmatched junction bases numbered 6, after V lost 5 bases and J lost 0 bases. The CDR3 spans 16 residues. Germline V gene data show CDR1 as SGHDT and CDR2 as YYEEEE. This CDR3 reads CASRDRGRWDQETQYF. CDR3 bases: TGTGCCAGCAGGGACAGGGGGCGGTGGGACCAAGAGACCCAGTACTTC. Filled out from reference TRBV5-6 and TRBJ2-5, the complete variable domain reads DAGVTQSPTHLIKTRGQQVTLRCSPKSGHDTVSWYQQALGQGPQFIFQYYEEEERQRGNFPDRFSGHQFPNYSSELNVNALLLGDSALYLCASRDRGRWDQETQYFGPGTRLLVL.

The V call is TRBV9, the J call TRBJ2-3, with 8 bases fitting TRBD2. The germline gives CDR1 SGDLS, CDR2 YYNGEE. The CDR3 covers 16 residues. Losses at the gene ends were 0 bases for V and 1 base for J; bases not matched to a gene: 4. The chain's CDR3 is CASSVAPTSGTDTQYF. The CDR3 nucleotides are TGTGCCAGCAGCGTAGCCCCGACTAGCGGCACAGATACGCAGTATTTT.

The genes are TRBV2 and TRBJ2-2, with TRBD2 matching over 12 bases. The J segment lost 7 bases and the V segment lost 4 bases, leaving 10 bases of the junction unmatched. The germline V gene has CDR1 SNHLY and CDR2 FYNNEI. This CDR3 has 17 residues. CDR3 amino acids: CASSATSGGLRGGELFF. CDR3 nucleotides: TGTGCCAGCAGTGCGACTAGCGGGGGCCTCAGGGGCGGGGAGCTGTTTTTT.

The chain links TRBV6-4 to TRBJ1-5; TRBD1 agrees at 10 bases. Losses at the gene ends were 9 bases for V and 7 bases for J; bases not matched to a gene: 6. CDR1 and CDR2 from the germline V gene are MRHNA and SNTAGT. This CDR3 contains 13 residues. CDR3 sequence reads: CARLTGGWQPQHF. Written as DNA, the CDR3 is TGTGCCAGGTTGACAGGGGGCTGGCAGCCCCAGCATTTT.

The chain couples TRBV16 to TRBJ1-5; D ambiguous. Trimming cost V 3 bases and J 5 bases, with 8 bases left between them. The CDR3 runs to 13 residues. The germline V gene encodes CDR1 KGHSY and CDR2 FQNENV. In DNA form, the CDR3 reads TGTGCCAGCAGCCAGTTCGGTTATCAGCCCCAGCATTTT. It codes for CASSQFGYQPQHF.